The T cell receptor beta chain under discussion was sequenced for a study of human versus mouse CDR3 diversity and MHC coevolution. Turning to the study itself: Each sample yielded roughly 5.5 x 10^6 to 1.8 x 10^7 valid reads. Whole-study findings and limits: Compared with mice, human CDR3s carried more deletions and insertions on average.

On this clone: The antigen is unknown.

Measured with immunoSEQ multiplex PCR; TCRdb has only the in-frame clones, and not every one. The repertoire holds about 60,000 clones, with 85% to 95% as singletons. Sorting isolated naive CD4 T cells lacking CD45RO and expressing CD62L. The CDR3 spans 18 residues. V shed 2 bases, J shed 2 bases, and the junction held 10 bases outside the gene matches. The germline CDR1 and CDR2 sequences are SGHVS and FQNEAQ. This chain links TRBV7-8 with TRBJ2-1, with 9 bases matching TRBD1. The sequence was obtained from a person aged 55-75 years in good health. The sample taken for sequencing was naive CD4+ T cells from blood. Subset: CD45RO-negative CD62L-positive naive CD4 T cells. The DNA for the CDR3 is TGTGCCAGCAGCTTAAGGGGGCCGGGACAGGGTCCCTACAATGAGCAGTTCTTC. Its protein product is CASSLRGPGQGPYNEQFF.